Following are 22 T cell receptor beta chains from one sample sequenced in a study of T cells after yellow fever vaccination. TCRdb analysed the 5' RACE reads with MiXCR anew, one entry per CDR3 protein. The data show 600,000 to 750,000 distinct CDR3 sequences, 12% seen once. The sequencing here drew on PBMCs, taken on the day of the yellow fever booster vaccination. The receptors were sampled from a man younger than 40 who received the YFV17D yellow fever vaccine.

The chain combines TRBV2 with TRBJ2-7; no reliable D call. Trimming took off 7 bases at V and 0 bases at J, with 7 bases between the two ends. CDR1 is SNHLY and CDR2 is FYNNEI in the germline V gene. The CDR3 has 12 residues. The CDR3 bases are TGTGCCAGCAATATGCGCTCCTACGAGCAGTACTTC. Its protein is CASNMRSYEQYF.

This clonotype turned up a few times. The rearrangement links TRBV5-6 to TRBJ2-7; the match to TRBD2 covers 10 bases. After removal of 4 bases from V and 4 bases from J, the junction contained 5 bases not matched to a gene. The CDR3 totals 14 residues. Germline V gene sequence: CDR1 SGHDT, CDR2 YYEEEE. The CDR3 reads CASSIAGGLYEQYF. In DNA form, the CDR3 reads TGTGCCAGCAGCATAGCGGGAGGCCTATACGAGCAGTACTTC.

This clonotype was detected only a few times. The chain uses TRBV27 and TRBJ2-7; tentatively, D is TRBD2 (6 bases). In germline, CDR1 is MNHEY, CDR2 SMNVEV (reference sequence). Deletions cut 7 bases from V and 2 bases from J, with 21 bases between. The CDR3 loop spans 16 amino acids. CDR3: CASIGGNPRGTYEQYF. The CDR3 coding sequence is TGTGCCAGCATTGGGGGGAACCCCCGGGGAACCTACGAGCAGTACTTC.

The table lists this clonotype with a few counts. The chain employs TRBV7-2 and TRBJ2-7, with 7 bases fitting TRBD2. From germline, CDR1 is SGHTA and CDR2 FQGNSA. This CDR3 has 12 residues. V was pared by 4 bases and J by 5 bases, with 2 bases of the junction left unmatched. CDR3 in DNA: TGTGCCAGCAGCTGGGGGGGGAACGAGCAGTACTTC. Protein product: CASSWGGNEQYF.

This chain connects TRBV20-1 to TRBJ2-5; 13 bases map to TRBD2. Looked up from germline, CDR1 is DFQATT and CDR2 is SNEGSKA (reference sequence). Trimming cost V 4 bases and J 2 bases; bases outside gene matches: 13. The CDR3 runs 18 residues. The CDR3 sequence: CSATPLAGGPGRQETQYF. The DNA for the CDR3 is TGCAGTGCTACCCCACTAGCGGGAGGGCCTGGGAGGCAAGAGACCCAGTACTTC.

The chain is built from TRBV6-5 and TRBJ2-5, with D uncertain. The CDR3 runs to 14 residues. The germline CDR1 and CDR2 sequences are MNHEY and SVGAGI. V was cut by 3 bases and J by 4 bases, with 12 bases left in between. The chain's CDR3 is CASSYVQRRETQYF. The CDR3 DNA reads TGTGCCAGCAGTTATGTCCAACGGAGAGAGACCCAGTACTTC.

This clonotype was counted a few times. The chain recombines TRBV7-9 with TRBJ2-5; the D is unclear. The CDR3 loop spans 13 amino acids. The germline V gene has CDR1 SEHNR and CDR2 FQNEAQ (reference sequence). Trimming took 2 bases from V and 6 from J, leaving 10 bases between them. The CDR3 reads CASSLNGPKTQYF. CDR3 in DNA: TGTGCCAGCAGCTTAAACGGGCCAAAGACCCAGTACTTC.

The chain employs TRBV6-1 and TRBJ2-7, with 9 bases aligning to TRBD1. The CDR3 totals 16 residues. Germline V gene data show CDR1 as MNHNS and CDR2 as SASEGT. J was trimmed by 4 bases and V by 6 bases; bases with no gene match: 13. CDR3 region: CASRHSYRGHVYEQYF. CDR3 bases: TGTGCCAGCAGGCATTCCTACAGGGGGCATGTGTACGAGCAGTACTTC.

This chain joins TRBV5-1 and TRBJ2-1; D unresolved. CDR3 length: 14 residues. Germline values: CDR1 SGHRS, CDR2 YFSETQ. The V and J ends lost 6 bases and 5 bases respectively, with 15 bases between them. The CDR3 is CASTLVQNNNEQFF. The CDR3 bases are TGCGCCAGCACTTTGGTACAGAATAACAATGAGCAGTTCTTC.

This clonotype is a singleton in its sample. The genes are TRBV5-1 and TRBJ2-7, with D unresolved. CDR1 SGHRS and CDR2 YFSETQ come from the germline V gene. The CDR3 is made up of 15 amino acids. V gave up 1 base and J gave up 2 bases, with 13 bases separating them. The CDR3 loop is CASSLTGLDAYEQYF. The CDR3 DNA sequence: TGCGCCAGCAGCTTGACGGGTTTAGACGCCTACGAGCAGTACTTC. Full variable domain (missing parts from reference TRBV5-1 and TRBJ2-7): KAGVTQTPRYLIKTRGQQVTLSCSPISGHRSVSWYQQTPGQGLQFLFEYFSETQRNKGNFPGRFSGRQFSNSRSEMNVSTLELGDSALYLCASSLTGLDAYEQYFGPGTRLTVT.

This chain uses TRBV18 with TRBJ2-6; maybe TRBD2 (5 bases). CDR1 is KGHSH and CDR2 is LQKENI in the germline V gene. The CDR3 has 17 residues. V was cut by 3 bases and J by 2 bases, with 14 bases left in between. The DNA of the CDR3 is TGTGCCAGCTCACCGGACTCCCAACGGGCTGGGGCCAACGTCCTGACTTTC. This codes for CASSPDSQRAGANVLTF.

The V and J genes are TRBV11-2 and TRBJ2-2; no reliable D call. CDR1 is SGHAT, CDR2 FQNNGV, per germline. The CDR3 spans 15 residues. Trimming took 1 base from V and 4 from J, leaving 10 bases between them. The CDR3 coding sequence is TGTGCCAGCAGCTTAGGAGATAGGCCCACCGGGGAGCTGTTTTTT. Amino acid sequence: CASSLGDRPTGELFF.

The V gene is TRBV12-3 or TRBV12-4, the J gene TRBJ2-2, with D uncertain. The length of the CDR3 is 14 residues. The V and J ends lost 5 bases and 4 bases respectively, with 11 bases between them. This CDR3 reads CASSREAPTGELFF. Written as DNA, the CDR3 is TGTGCCAGCAGTCGTGAAGCACCCACCGGGGAGCTGTTTTTT.

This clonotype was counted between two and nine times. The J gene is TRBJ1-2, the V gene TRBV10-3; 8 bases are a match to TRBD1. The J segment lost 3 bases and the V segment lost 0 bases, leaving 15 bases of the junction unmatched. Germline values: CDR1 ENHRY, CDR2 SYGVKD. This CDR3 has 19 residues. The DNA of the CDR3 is TGTGCCATCAGTGAGTCGATCGGTATGCTGCAGGGGGCAGACTATGGCTACACCTTC. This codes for CAISESIGMLQGADYGYTF.

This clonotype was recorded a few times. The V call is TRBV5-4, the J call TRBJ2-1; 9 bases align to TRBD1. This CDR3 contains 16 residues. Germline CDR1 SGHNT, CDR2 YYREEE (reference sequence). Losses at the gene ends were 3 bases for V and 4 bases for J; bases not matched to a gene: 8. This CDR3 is CASSSPGQGRYNEQFF. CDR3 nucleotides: TGTGCCAGCAGCTCACCGGGACAGGGAAGGTACAATGAGCAGTTCTTC. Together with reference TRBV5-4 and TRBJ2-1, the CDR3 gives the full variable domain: ETGVTQSPTHLIKTRGQQVTLRCSSQSGHNTVSWYQQALGQGPQFIFQYYREEENGRGNFPPRFSGLQFPNYSSELNVNALELDDSALYLCASSSPGQGRYNEQFFGPGTRLTVL.

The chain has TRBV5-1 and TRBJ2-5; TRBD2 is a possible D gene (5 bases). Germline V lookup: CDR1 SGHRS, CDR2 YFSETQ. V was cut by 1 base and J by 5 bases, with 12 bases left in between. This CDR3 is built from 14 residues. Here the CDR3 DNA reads TGCGCCAGCAGCTTGATAGAGGGATCGGAGACCCAGTACTTC. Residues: CASSLIEGSETQYF.

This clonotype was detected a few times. The CDR3 sequence is CATSDRRTGQETQYF. The CDR3 DNA is TGTGCCACCAGTGATCGCCGTACTGGGCAAGAGACCCAGTACTTC. The chain has TRBV24-1 and TRBJ2-5; D is undetermined. V was cut by 3 bases and J by 2 bases, with 12 bases left in between. This CDR3 contains 15 residues. Germline V gives CDR1 KGHDR, CDR2 SFDVKD.

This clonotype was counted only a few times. CDR3: CAISGSSVDEQFF. The CDR3 nucleotides read TGTGCCATCAGTGGATCTAGCGTCGATGAGCAGTTCTTC. This chain links TRBV10-3 with TRBJ2-1, with D possibly TRBD2 on 6 matching bases. CDR1 is ENHRY and CDR2 is SYGVKD in the germline V gene. Trimming removed 4 bases at V and 8 bases at J, with 12 bases between. The CDR3 is 13 amino acids.

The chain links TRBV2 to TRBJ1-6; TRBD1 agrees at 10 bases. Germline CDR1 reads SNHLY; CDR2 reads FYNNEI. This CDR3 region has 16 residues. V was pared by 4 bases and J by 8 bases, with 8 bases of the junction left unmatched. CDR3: CASSGSIGTGDSPLHF. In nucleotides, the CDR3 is TGTGCCAGCAGTGGGAGTATTGGGACAGGGGATTCACCCCTCCACTTT. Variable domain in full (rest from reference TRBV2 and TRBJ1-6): EPEVTQTPSHQVTQMGQEVILRCVPISNHLYFYWYRQILGQKVEFLVSFYNNEISEKSEIFDDQFSVERPDGSNFTLKIRSTKLEDSAMYFCASSGSIGTGDSPLHFGNGTRLTVT.

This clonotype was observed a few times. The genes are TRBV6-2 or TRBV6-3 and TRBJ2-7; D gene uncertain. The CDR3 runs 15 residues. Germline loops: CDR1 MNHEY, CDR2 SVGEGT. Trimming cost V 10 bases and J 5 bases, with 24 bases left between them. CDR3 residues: CAIVRAEHGLHEQYF. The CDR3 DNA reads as TGTGCCATCGTAAGGGCGGAACATGGGCTACACGAGCAGTACTTC.

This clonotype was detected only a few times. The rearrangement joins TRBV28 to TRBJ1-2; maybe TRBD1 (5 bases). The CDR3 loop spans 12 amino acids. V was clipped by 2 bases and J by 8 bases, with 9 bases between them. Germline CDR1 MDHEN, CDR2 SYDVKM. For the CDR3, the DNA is TGTGCCAGCAGTTTAGGGGGGAGAGGCTACACCTTC. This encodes CASSLGGRGYTF.

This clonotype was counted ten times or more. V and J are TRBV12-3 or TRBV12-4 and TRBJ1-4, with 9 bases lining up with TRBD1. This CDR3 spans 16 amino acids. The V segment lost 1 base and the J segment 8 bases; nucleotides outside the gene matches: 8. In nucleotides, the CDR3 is TGTGCCAGCAGTTTAGGGGACAGGGACAGGGCCGAAAAACTGTTTTTT. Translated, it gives CASSLGDRDRAEKLFF.